This TCR beta chain was recorded in a study of OX40 agonist ivuxolimab in advanced cancers. The V gene end was trimmed by 6 bases and the J gene end by 4 bases; junction bases not matched to a gene: 8. CDR1 and CDR2 (germline): MNHNY, SVGAGI (reference sequence). This CDR3 spans 14 amino acids. Sequencing used immunoSEQ multiplex PCR; TCRdb keeps in-frame clones, though not all of them. The sample contains about 43,000 clones, 75% to 90% of which appear only once. The clonotype comes from an adult with an advanced solid tumor such as melanoma, head and neck, liver or kidney cancer. The chain recombines TRBV6-6 with TRBJ2-7, with 8 nucleotides matching TRBD2. The source was CD4+ or CD8+ T cells sorted from blood, collected in a trial of the OX40 agonist ivuxolimab. CDR3 nucleotides: TGTGCCAGCAGGATAAGCGGGAGCGGGTACGAGCAGTACTTC. Amino acid sequence: CASRISGSGYEQYF.